This is a list of T cell receptor beta chains from one sample in a study of blood T cell repertoires in COVID-19. Profiled with immunoSEQ multiplex PCR; TCRdb holds only in-frame clones, not every one. The sample has about 300,000 clones, 80% to 95% seen once. Source material: PBMCs or T cells enriched from blood (not recorded which). The source of these receptors is a woman aged 25 to 39 who had recovered from COVID-19. Both conserved end residues are part of each CDR3. The D gene is left open where the match is weak. Only part of the rows carry a size: once, few, many, or a class if the clone is expanded.

NA TRBJ2-7 NA TRBV7-2 TGTGCCAGCAGCACCGACTGGGGGAGGGAGCAGTACTTC CASSTDWGREQYF
TRBD1 TRBJ1-1 NA TRBV5-1 TGCGCCAGCAGCCTCGGGACAGGGATTGAGAACACTGAAGCTTTCTTT CASSLGTGIENTEAFF
TRBD2 TRBJ2-5 once TRBV6-5 TGTGCCAGCAGTACCCTCCTAGCGGGAAAAGAGACCCAGTACTTC CASSTLLAGKETQYF
NA TRBJ2-7 NA TRBV28 TGTGCCAGCAGTTCTTTGGGGAGCTCCTACGAGCAGTACTTC CASSSLGSSYEQYF
NA TRBJ1-3 NA TRBV11-2 TGTGCCAGCAGCCCACAGGGTTTCTCTGGAAACACCATATATTTT CASSPQGFSGNTIYF
NA TRBJ1-5 NA TRBV21-1 TGTGCCAGCAGCAATGCTAAGGGACAGGGGGACGGTAGCAATCAGCCCCAGCATTTT CASSNAKGQGDGSNQPQHF
NA TRBJ1-2 NA TRBV6-5 TGTGTTTGTGGGGCAGACTACTATGGCTACACCTTC CVCGADYYGYTF
TRBD2 TRBJ2-2 NA TRBV30 TGTGCCTGGAGTGTACCGTGGGGACTAGCGGGTCGCACCGGGGAGCTGTTTTTT CAWSVPWGLAGRTGELFF
TRBD2 TRBJ2-5 NA TRBV29-1 TGCAGCGTCACACTAGCGGACCAAGAGACCCAGTACTTC CSVTLADQETQYF
NA TRBJ2-1 few TRBV7-8 TGTGCCAGCAGCTTGAGTGAGCGCTATGAGCAGTTCTTC CASSLSERYEQFF
NA TRBJ2-7 NA TRBV7-6 TGTGCCAGCAGCTTAGTGGCCCCTTTTGCGGGTAAAATAACCTACGAGCAGTACTTC CASSLVAPFAGKITYEQYF
TRBD1 TRBJ1-1 NA TRBV19 TGTGCCAGTAGTATGGACAGGGGTCGGAACACTGAAGCTTTCTTT CASSMDRGRNTEAFF
NA TRBJ2-3 NA TRBV7-2 TGTGCCAGCAGCTTAATCCCTAGCACAGATACGCAGTATTTT CASSLIPSTDTQYF
TRBD2 TRBJ2-5 NA TRBV3-1/TRBV3-2 TGTGCCAGCAGCCTAAGCGGGAGAGAGGAGACCCAGTACTTC CASSLSGREETQYF
NA TRBJ1-4 NA TRBV4-3 NA CASSHFGKGAREKLFF
NA TRBJ2-3 NA TRBV27 TGTGCCAGCAGTTCCCGCGTAGGGGTGATGGCAGATACGCAGTATTTT CASSSRVGVMADTQYF
TRBD1 TRBJ2-7 NA TRBV19 TGTGCCAGTAGTATAGGTTCCGGACAGGGTGATGAGCAGTACTTC CASSIGSGQGDEQYF
TRBD2 TRBJ2-3 NA TRBV5-4 TGTGCCAGCAGCTTTAGCGGGAGTGGGGCAGATACGCAGTATTTT CASSFSGSGADTQYF
NA TRBJ1-2 NA TRBV5-6 TGTGCCAGCAGCCCGGTAGACAGGCTGGGGATAACCTATGGCTACACCTTC CASSPVDRLGITYGYTF
NA TRBJ1-5 NA TRBV21-1 TGTGCCAGCAGCAAAGGCGACAGGCCGAATCAGCCCCAGCATTTT CASSKGDRPNQPQHF
TRBD2 TRBJ2-7 NA TRBV6-2/TRBV6-3 TGTGCCAGCAGTTACTCTAGCGGGAGCCACGAGCAGTACTTC CASSYSSGSHEQYF
TRBD1 TRBJ2-7 NA TRBV6-2/TRBV6-3 TGTGCCAGCAGTCTCGGGACAGTTGCTGGGCAGTACTTC CASSLGTVAGQYF
TRBD2 TRBJ2-3 NA TRBV7-8 TGTGCCAGCAGCTTAGAGTATCGTGTCGACCGGGAGGCAGATACGCAGTATTTT CASSLEYRVDREADTQYF
NA TRBJ2-1 NA TRBV9 TGTGCCAGCAGCACTTGGGACTCCCACTCCTACAATGAGCAGTTCTTC CASSTWDSHSYNEQFF
NA TRBJ1-1 NA TRBV4-3 TGCGCCAGCAGCCAGCTTGGCGGGGACACTGAAGCTTTCTTT CASSQLGGDTEAFF
NA TRBJ2-6 NA TRBV5-6 TGTGCCAGCAGTCCAGGGAACTCTGGGGCCAACGTCCTGACTTTC CASSPGNSGANVLTF
NA TRBJ1-2 NA TRBV11-2 TGTGCCAGCAGCTTAGGGGGACACTTCAACTATGGCTACACCTTC CASSLGGHFNYGYTF
NA TRBJ2-1 NA TRBV28 TGTGCCAGCAGTTTATCCGGGAATGATGAGCAGTTCTTC CASSLSGNDEQFF
NA TRBJ2-7 NA TRBV9 TGTGCCAGCAGCGCCGGGGACAACTCCTACGAGCAGTACTTC CASSAGDNSYEQYF
NA TRBJ1-2 NA TRBV5-6 TGTGCCAGCAGCTTGGTATTCCAGGGAAGTCAGTATGGCTACACCTTC CASSLVFQGSQYGYTF
NA TRBJ2-2 few TRBV7-9 TGTGCCAGCAGCTCTGCAGCTGGACTCGCGAACACCGGGGAGCTGTTTTTT CASSSAAGLANTGELFF
TRBD2 TRBJ2-3 NA TRBV28 TGTGCCAGCAGTCCCGGGACTAGCTCCGATACGCAGTATTTT CASSPGTSSDTQYF
TRBD2 TRBJ2-1 NA TRBV6-4 TGTGCCAGCAGTGAATCGGGACTAGCGGGAGAATTCGGCGAGCAGTTCTTC CASSESGLAGEFGEQFF
TRBD2 TRBJ2-5 NA TRBV5-1 TGCGCCAGCAGCATCGGACTAGCGGGCCTCCAAGAGACCCAGTACTTC CASSIGLAGLQETQYF
NA TRBJ1-5 NA TRBV7-2 TGTGCCAGCAGCTTAGGGGTGAGGCAGCCCCAGCATTTT CASSLGVRQPQHF
TRBD2 TRBJ2-5 NA TRBV28 TGTGCCAGCAGTCAAATAGCGGGAGGGATGCAGACCCAGTACTTC CASSQIAGGMQTQYF
NA TRBJ2-7 NA TRBV7-9 TGTGCCAGCAGCCCGAGGGCAATCTACGAGCAGTACTTC CASSPRAIYEQYF
NA TRBJ1-5 NA TRBV7-3 TGTGCCAGCAGCCCCCATCCAGGTCAGCCCCAGCATTTT CASSPHPGQPQHF
TRBD1 TRBJ1-4 NA TRBV4-3 TGCGCCAGCAGCCTTATGGACAGGTCTAATGAAAAACTGTTTTTT CASSLMDRSNEKLFF
TRBD2 TRBJ2-1 NA TRBV18 TGTGCCAGCTCACTCTACCCGCTAGCGGGAGTCGACAATGAGCAGTTCTTC CASSLYPLAGVDNEQFF
NA TRBJ2-1 NA TRBV28 TGTGCCAGCAGTTTGGGCAGGTCCTACAATGAGCAGTTCTTC CASSLGRSYNEQFF
TRBD1 TRBJ1-4 few TRBV10-3 TGTGCCAAATTGCCTGACAGGGAAGTGTTTAATGAAAAACTGTTTTTT CAKLPDREVFNEKLFF
NA TRBJ2-7 NA TRBV29-1 TGCAGCGTTTTCCGGGACAACTCCTACGAGCAGTACTTC CSVFRDNSYEQYF
TRBD1 TRBJ2-7 NA TRBV19 TGTGCCAGTTCCCGGGACAGGGAAAGGTACGAGCAGTACTTC CASSRDRERYEQYF
NA TRBJ2-7 NA TRBV7-2 TGTGCCAGCAGCTTAGATCCGGGAGTTTACGAGCAGTACTTC CASSLDPGVYEQYF
NA TRBJ2-3 NA TRBV19 TGTGCCACCGAAGGCTCCCCTGAGTTGAGGAGCACAGATACGCAGTATTTT CATEGSPELRSTDTQYF
TRBD1 TRBJ2-1 NA TRBV29-1 TGCAGCGGCCTTGGGCAGGGGGCCTACAATGAGCAGTTCTTC CSGLGQGAYNEQFF
TRBD1 TRBJ1-3 NA TRBV27 TGTGCCAGCAGCTTCAGGGGGCCTGGAAACACCATATATTTT CASSFRGPGNTIYF
NA TRBJ2-5 NA TRBV4-1 TGCGCCAGCAGCCAAGATGAAGCGTGGAGAGGGGAGACCCAGTACTTC CASSQDEAWRGETQYF
TRBD2 TRBJ2-1 NA TRBV7-2 TGTGCCAGCAGCTTAGGAGGACTAGCGGTTTACAATGAGCAGTTCTTC CASSLGGLAVYNEQFF
NA TRBJ1-4 NA TRBV29-1 TGCAGCGGGAGAGGCGTTCTCAGTAATGAAAAACTGTTTTTT CSGRGVLSNEKLFF
TRBD2 TRBJ2-1 NA TRBV2 TGTGCCAGCAGTGATGTCAGCGGGGGCTACAATGAGCAGTTCTTC CASSDVSGGYNEQFF
TRBD1 TRBJ1-1 NA TRBV19 TGTGCCAGTATAATGAGGCAGGGGGCGGGAGTCACTGAAGCTTTCTTT CASIMRQGAGVTEAFF